This TCR beta chain was sequenced in a study of T cells after yellow fever vaccination (dated by TCRdb to 2018 to 2020). In the study overall: The SMART-Seq v4 Ultra Low Input RNA kit was used to prepare libraries from fractions with low cell numbers. To follow T-cell clones before and after primary and booster YFV17D yellow fever vaccination, bulk TCR alpha and beta repertoires were sequenced over time. Two healthy male donors, one aged 18 to 30 and one aged 30 to 40 years, made up the cohort. Blood samples were taken at several timepoints before and after primary and secondary immunization, and bulk PBMC replicates and cell subsets were isolated. Paper-wide results and their limitations: A small fraction of clonotypes showed up in both the CD4 and CD8 compartments, probably as a result of convergent recombination. Computational filtering was needed because FACS-sorted repertoires could contain abundant contaminating clonotypes from the bulk population. The study included only two donors, which limits how far the findings can be generalized. After the booster, most of the clones that had expanded following primary vaccination were detected again (just under 97% of CD4 and around 90% of CD8), which suggests that memory was broadly maintained. The secondary T-cell response was weaker than the primary response but faster, peaking on day 5 instead of day 15.

This clonotype has a handful of counts. Its cognate antigen has yet to be identified. The input lacks base qualities; no much larger clone sits a single base away. For sequencing, an Illumina NovaSeq 6000 was employed. TCR cDNA was synthesized by 5'RACE template switching, which introduced a universal primer site and unique molecular identifiers. Priming of cDNA synthesis was performed from both the TCR alpha and TCR beta constant segments. Library amplification used two PCR steps, and the second PCR step added sample barcodes and sequencing adapters. Libraries were sequenced on Illumina HiSeq 2500 (2x100 bp) or NovaSeq (2x150 bp). The original methods were these. MIGEC handled demultiplexing of reads and collapsing into UMI consensus sequences, while MiXCR performed V(D)J alignment. Using edgeR on replicate PBMC samples, clonotypes were called vaccine-responding if FDR was below 0.01 and the log2 fold change was above 5 up to day 15. CD4 or CD8 identity was assigned to each bulk clonotype according to whether the clonotype was present at higher abundance in the sequenced CD4 repertoire or the sequenced CD8 repertoire. TCRdb took the public reads, trimmed them with fastp at Q25, ran MiXCR for clone calling and kept in-frame beta chains. Each entry is one CDR3 protein sequence, shown with its most common DNA and genes. The V and J calls were determined by TCRdb, not by the authors. This sample holds about 340,000 distinct CDR3 sequences; 9.5% to 15% were observed only once. The ten most abundant clones make up approximately 3.4% of the sample.

The sample's treatment or condition label, in plain terms: live attenuated yellow fever vaccine strain. PBMCs were isolated from peripheral blood using a standard Ficoll-Paque protocol. Dynabeads CD4 and CD8 positive selection kits were used to isolate CD4 and CD8 T-cell fractions. RNA was extracted with TriZol from bulk PBMCs, CD4 and CD8 fractions, and dextramer-positive and dextramer-negative fractions. A distance of 17 bases separates the germline ends of V and J, which lose 0 bases and 2 bases respectively. The CDR3 holds 17 amino acids from the cysteine to the phenylalanine. CDR3 DNA is the only sequence kept; it has 51 bases, read in frame from the first base. The germline V gene specifies LGHNA as CDR1 and YSLEER as CDR2.

The rearranged segments are TRBV4-3 and TRBJ2-7; TRBD2 is perhaps the D gene, given 5 matching bases. Sequenced here: CD4+ T cells sorted from PBMCs, sampled 15 days after the yellow fever booster vaccination. The clonotype comes from a man aged 18 to 29 who received the YFV17D yellow fever vaccine. The DNA sequence reads TGCGCCAGCAGCCAAGATTTGAATCGAGACTACGCCTACGAGCAGTACTTC. It specifies CASSQDLNRDYAYEQYF.